This paragraph reports one TCR beta chain. Its specificity is not known. The data originate from a study of graft-versus-host responses after intestinal transplantation. About the study: The whole recipient group had anti-thymocyte globulin induction followed by tacrolimus and steroids for around 3 years.

There are 12 residues in the CDR3. V lost 9 bases, J lost 4 bases, and 10 bases lay in between. Germline-derived CDR1 and CDR2 are MDHEN and SYDVKM. Study-wide findings and caveats: Circulating GvH clone levels at their peak were associated with HvG declines (early post-transplant).

Libraries were prepared by immunoSEQ multiplex PCR; TCRdb keeps only in-frame clonotypes and omits some of them. The sample carries some 95,000 clones, roughly nine tenths recorded once. The sample here was unstimulated CD8+ T cells sorted from spleen or lymph node cells, taken before intestinal transplant. The receptor's source is a human donor who received an intestinal transplant. The V call is TRBV28, the J call TRBJ1-5; D ambiguous. CDR3 loop: CARSRTNQPQHF. Written as DNA, the CDR3 is TGTGCCAGGTCGAGGACTAATCAGCCCCAGCATTTT.